This T cell receptor beta chain was profiled in a study of STAT5B mutations in CD4+ large granular lymphocyte leukemia (dated by TCRdb to 2021 to 2024). Regarding the research as a whole: Among healthy controls, the CDR3 'QG' motif was associated with a particular HLA allele. The study compared the TCRbeta repertoires of patients with CD4+ T-cell large granular lymphocyte leukemia against the TCRbeta repertoires of healthy blood donors. The purity of purified fractions was confirmed by flow cytometry on FACSCanto II or FACSVerse to exceed 95% among lymphocytes.

This clone was seen once. Its antigen is unknown. No quality values exist for individual bases; no much larger clone is one base distant. From the cysteine through the phenylalanine, the CDR3 covers 16 amino acids. Kept here is only the CDR3 DNA, which spans 48 bases and is read in frame from base 1. At the junction V is shortened by 2 bases and J by 2 bases; bases outside the gene matches: 6. From the germline V gene, CDR1 is SGHRS and CDR2 is YFSETQ. Results and caveats for the whole study, not just this receptor: Compared with healthy CD4+ repertoires, CD4-sorted patient repertoires appeared more clonal, and this difference remained even after the putative leukemic clones were removed. Enrichment of TRBV06-family usage was observed among the top patient clones (8/27) relative to healthy controls (2/35). Each patient's main leukemic clonotypes were private, but around 27% of these clonotypes showed up at low frequency in the non-leukemic repertoires of other patients. The data were not HLA-matched, and the relatively small sample size could explain the higher clonality seen in CD4+ compared with CD8+ T-LGLL.

TCRbeta rearrangements were sequenced from genomic DNA using the immunoSEQ assay at survey resolution. The original pipeline was this. A lowest detectable productive clonotype frequency of 2.59 x 10-5 was observed in the TCR sequencing data. Only productive TCRbeta rearrangements, defined as complete and in-frame sequences, were included in the analyses. The clonality of each sample was calculated as Simpson clonality in the immunoSEQ Analyzer version 3.0. Based on frequency, clones were grouped as very rare, small, medium, large (1-20%) or hyperexpanded (>20%). Generation probabilities were estimated with OLGA 1.2.3, V-gene circos plots were made with VDJtools, specificities were searched in VDJdb, and CDR3 motifs were identified with GLIPH. The immuneACCESS repertoire file appears here via TCRdb, limited to in-frame rearrangements. These files lack a portion of the clones; in checked studies, under half of the deficit traces to unresolved V genes, and the cause of the others is not known. V, J and clone size derive from that table, while D and trimming were established from the DNA sequence. For this sample the table gives some 34,000 clones, of which 76% were detected only once. The ten largest make up roughly 6.9% of the sample.

The healthy controls were some 36 blood donors, and the buffy coats of these donors were supplied by the Finnish Red Cross blood service. All TCR-sequenced material derived from peripheral blood: patient blood samples and healthy donor buffy coats. Peripheral blood mononuclear cells were isolated by Ficoll-Hypaque gradient centrifugation. CD4+ cells were purified magnetically from the buffy coats of healthy controls. Genomic DNA was extracted using the Gentra Puregene Cell and Tissue kit, and a Qubit 2.0 fluorometer was used to quantify it. The sample taken for sequencing was CD4+ T cells from blood buffy coats. The TCR was taken from a human donor in good health. The sequence links TRBV5-1 to TRBJ2-5; the central 10 bases match TRBD2. For the CDR3, the sequence is CASSFMLAGGQETQYF. The sequenced DNA is TGCGCCAGCAGCTTTATGTTAGCGGGAGGTCAAGAGACCCAGTACTTC.